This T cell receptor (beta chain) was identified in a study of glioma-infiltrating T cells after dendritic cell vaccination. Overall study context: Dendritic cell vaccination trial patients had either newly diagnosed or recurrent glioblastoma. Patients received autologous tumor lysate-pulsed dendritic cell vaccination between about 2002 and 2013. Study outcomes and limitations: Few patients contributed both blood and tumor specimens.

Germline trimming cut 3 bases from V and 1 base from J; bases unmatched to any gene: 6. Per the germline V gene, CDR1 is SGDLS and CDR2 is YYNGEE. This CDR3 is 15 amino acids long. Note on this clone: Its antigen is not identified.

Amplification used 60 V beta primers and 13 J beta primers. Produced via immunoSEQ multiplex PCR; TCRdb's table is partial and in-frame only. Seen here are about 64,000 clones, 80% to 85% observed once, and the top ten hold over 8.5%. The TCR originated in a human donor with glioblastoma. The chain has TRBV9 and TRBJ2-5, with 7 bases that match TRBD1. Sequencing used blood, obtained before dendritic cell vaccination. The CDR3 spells CASSAPTGFQETQYF. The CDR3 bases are TGTGCCAGCAGCGCTCCGACAGGGTTCCAAGAGACCCAGTACTTC.